The rows below give T cell receptor beta chains drawn from one sample of a study of blood T cells in healthy people across ages. TCRdb re-analysed the 5' RACE reads in MiXCR, keeping a single row per CDR3 protein. The table lists 980,000 or so distinct CDR3 sequences, about 48% of them singletons. Material for sequencing was blood. These receptors were obtained from a man younger than 45 in good health. CDR3s include the opening cysteine and the closing phenylalanine or tryptophan. The D gene is left open where the match is weak. Expanded clones are given a class, and other clones once, few, many or no size at all.

J gene: TRBJ2-3
V gene: TRBV20-1
D gene: NA
clone size: NA
CDR3 DNA: TGCAGTGCTAGTCGAGCGGGCACCACAGATACGCAGTATTTT
CDR3 protein: CSASRAGTTDTQYF

J gene: TRBJ1-5
V gene: TRBV7-2
D gene: NA
clone size: NA
CDR3 DNA: TGTGCCAGCAGCTTAGATCTCGGGGGGGAAGGACAGCCCCAGCATTTT
CDR3 protein: CASSLDLGGEGQPQHF

J gene: TRBJ1-5
V gene: TRBV12-3/TRBV12-4
D gene: NA
clone size: NA
CDR3 DNA: TGTGCCAGCAGCCCCCCGGTAGGGGGGAATCAGCCCCAGCATTTT
CDR3 protein: CASSPPVGGNQPQHF

J gene: TRBJ2-1
V gene: TRBV3-1
D gene: TRBD2
clone size: NA
CDR3 DNA: TGTGCCAGCAGCCAAGGTTCCGGGGGAGGGAATGAGCAGTTCTTC
CDR3 protein: CASSQGSGGGNEQFF

J gene: TRBJ2-5
V gene: TRBV9
D gene: NA
clone size: NA
CDR3 DNA: TGTGCCAGCAGCGAGGGCATGAAAGAGACCCAGTACTTC
CDR3 protein: CASSEGMKETQYF

J gene: TRBJ1-1
V gene: TRBV2
D gene: NA
clone size: NA
CDR3 DNA: TGTGCCAGCAGTGAGAGTATGAACACTGAAGCTTTCTTT
CDR3 protein: CASSESMNTEAFF

J gene: TRBJ2-5
V gene: TRBV12-3/TRBV12-4
D gene: NA
clone size: NA
CDR3 DNA: TGTGCCAGCAGGGGCGGTGTCTGGGGGGAAGAGACCCAGTACTTC
CDR3 protein: CASRGGVWGEETQYF

J gene: TRBJ2-4
V gene: TRBV6-1
D gene: NA
clone size: NA
CDR3 DNA: TGTGCCAGCAGTGAGACGGGGCAGAGGGCCAAAAACATTCAGTACTTC
CDR3 protein: CASSETGQRAKNIQYF

J gene: TRBJ1-4
V gene: TRBV12-3/TRBV12-4
D gene: TRBD1
clone size: NA
CDR3 DNA: TGTGCCAGCAGCCCTGGCCAGGGGGCTAAAGAAAAACTGTTTTTT
CDR3 protein: CASSPGQGAKEKLFF

J gene: TRBJ1-5
V gene: TRBV5-5
D gene: NA
clone size: many
CDR3 DNA: TGTGCCAGCAGCTTGTTAACAGCTCAGCCCCAGCATTTT
CDR3 protein: CASSLLTAQPQHF

J gene: TRBJ2-1
V gene: TRBV11-1
D gene: NA
clone size: NA
CDR3 DNA: TGTGCCAGCAGCTTAGGACGGGAGTACAATGAGCAGTTCTTC
CDR3 protein: CASSLGREYNEQFF

J gene: TRBJ2-3
V gene: TRBV7-2
D gene: NA
clone size: few
CDR3 DNA: TGTGCCAGCAGCTTACCCGGTCCAGGAGGAGATACGCAGTATTTT
CDR3 protein: CASSLPGPGGDTQYF

J gene: TRBJ2-5
V gene: TRBV29-1
D gene: TRBD2
clone size: few
CDR3 DNA: TGCAGCGTTGAAGATGCTCGTGGTCTAGCGGGGGAAGCGGAGACCCAGTACTTC
CDR3 protein: CSVEDARGLAGEAETQYF

J gene: TRBJ2-1
V gene: TRBV7-2
D gene: TRBD2
clone size: NA
CDR3 DNA: TGTGCCAGCAGCTTCCGCGGGGGGGCAACCAATGAGCAGTTCTTC
CDR3 protein: CASSFRGGATNEQFF

J gene: TRBJ2-3
V gene: TRBV3-1
D gene: TRBD1
clone size: NA
CDR3 DNA: TGTGCCAGCAGCCAAGTAGGACAGGGGTTGGATACGCAGTATTTT
CDR3 protein: CASSQVGQGLDTQYF

J gene: TRBJ2-7
V gene: TRBV4-2
D gene: TRBD1
clone size: NA
CDR3 DNA: TGTGCCAGCAGCCAAGAGAGATCAGCTGGGACAGGGACCTACGAGCAGTACTTC
CDR3 protein: CASSQERSAGTGTYEQYF

J gene: TRBJ1-1
V gene: TRBV20-1
D gene: NA
clone size: NA
CDR3 DNA: TGCAGTGCTACCCACGCCGGGGGGCGAGGGACTGAAGCTTTCTTT
CDR3 protein: CSATHAGGRGTEAFF

J gene: TRBJ2-7
V gene: TRBV4-1
D gene: NA
clone size: few
CDR3 DNA: TGCGCCAGCAGCCAACCGGGACTTACCTACGAGCAGTACTTC
CDR3 protein: CASSQPGLTYEQYF

J gene: TRBJ1-2
V gene: TRBV2
D gene: NA
clone size: NA
CDR3 DNA: TGTGCCAGCACTGACGAGACTTCTAACTATGGCTACACCTTC
CDR3 protein: CASTDETSNYGYTF

J gene: TRBJ2-3
V gene: TRBV3-1
D gene: NA
clone size: NA
CDR3 DNA: TGTGCCAGCAGCCAAGATGGGGGGTTGTTAAGCCAGTATTTT
CDR3 protein: CASSQDGGLLSQYF

J gene: TRBJ1-1
V gene: TRBV5-6
D gene: NA
clone size: NA
CDR3 DNA: TGTGCCAGCAGCTTGGCCATTGTGGGGGAAGCTTTCTTT
CDR3 protein: CASSLAIVGEAFF

J gene: TRBJ2-7
V gene: TRBV2
D gene: NA
clone size: few
CDR3 DNA: TGTGCCAGCAGTGATCGGGGGATTAGGGGGTACGAGCAGTACTTC
CDR3 protein: CASSDRGIRGYEQYF

J gene: TRBJ2-7
V gene: TRBV20-1
D gene: NA
clone size: once
CDR3 DNA: TGCAGTGCTAGAACCCCAGACCTTTCCTACGAGCAGTACTTC
CDR3 protein: CSARTPDLSYEQYF

J gene: TRBJ2-2
V gene: TRBV4-2
D gene: NA
clone size: few
CDR3 DNA: TGTGCCAGCAGCCAAGATCCTCGTGGGCCAACCGGGGAGCTGTTTTTT
CDR3 protein: CASSQDPRGPTGELFF

J gene: TRBJ1-3
V gene: TRBV20-1
D gene: NA
clone size: NA
CDR3 DNA: TGCAGTGCTTCGGGGCTCTCAAATGCTGGAAACACCATATATTTT
CDR3 protein: CSASGLSNAGNTIYF

J gene: TRBJ1-2
V gene: TRBV12-5
D gene: TRBD1
clone size: NA
CDR3 DNA: TGTGCTAGTGGTTTCGGGGACAGGGAAGTTGATGGCTACACCTTC
CDR3 protein: CASGFGDREVDGYTF

J gene: TRBJ1-5
V gene: TRBV7-2
D gene: NA
clone size: NA
CDR3 DNA: TGTGCCAGCAGCCGCTCGGACAGCTCAGGAGGCAATCAGCCCCAGCATTTT
CDR3 protein: CASSRSDSSGGNQPQHF

J gene: TRBJ2-3
V gene: TRBV7-9
D gene: TRBD1
clone size: NA
CDR3 DNA: TGTGCCAGCAGCTACGCTACAGGGGAGTTCTTGGGCACAGATACGCAGTATTTT
CDR3 protein: CASSYATGEFLGTDTQYF

J gene: TRBJ1-6
V gene: TRBV12-3/TRBV12-4
D gene: TRBD1
clone size: NA
CDR3 DNA: TGTGCCAGCAGACCGGACAGGCCGAGCTCCTATAATTCACCCCTCCACTTT
CDR3 protein: CASRPDRPSSYNSPLHF

J gene: TRBJ1-2
V gene: TRBV7-2
D gene: NA
clone size: few
CDR3 DNA: TGTGCCACCCGTTGGACAGTTTCTAACTATGGCTACACCTTC
CDR3 protein: CATRWTVSNYGYTF

J gene: TRBJ2-5
V gene: TRBV25-1
D gene: TRBD1
clone size: few
CDR3 DNA: TGTGCCGGCGGGACAGGGGGCCTTGGGGAGACCCAGTACTTC
CDR3 protein: CAGGTGGLGETQYF

J gene: TRBJ2-5
V gene: TRBV4-2
D gene: NA
clone size: few
CDR3 DNA: TGTGCCAGCAGCCAAGTGAATGGCGGACAAGAGACCCAGTACTTC
CDR3 protein: CASSQVNGGQETQYF

J gene: TRBJ2-6
V gene: TRBV28
D gene: NA
clone size: NA
CDR3 DNA: TGTGCCAGCAGGAAGCAGGTTAGCTCTGGGGCCAACGTCCTGACTTTC
CDR3 protein: CASRKQVSSGANVLTF

J gene: TRBJ2-3
V gene: TRBV7-9
D gene: NA
clone size: NA
CDR3 DNA: TGTGCCCGCGACCGGGGAGATACGCAGTATTTT
CDR3 protein: CARDRGDTQYF

J gene: TRBJ2-3
V gene: TRBV5-8
D gene: TRBD1
clone size: NA
CDR3 DNA: TGTGCCAGCAGCACAGGTGGGACAGGGTCAAGAGATACGCAGTATTTT
CDR3 protein: CASSTGGTGSRDTQYF